This T cell receptor beta chain was observed in a study of neurological immune-mediated disorders. General study points: No expanded-clone CDR3 amino acid sequence recurred across subjects, suggesting private TCR-beta repertoires.

This clonotype appeared many times. The antigen is undetermined. A single record per CDR3 protein comes from TCRdb applying MiXCR to the 5' RACE reads. Among about 60,000 distinct CDR3 sequences listed, around 4% were seen once. The sample taken for sequencing was PBMCs. The sequence came from a man aged 25 to 45 with multiple sclerosis.

CDR3 DNA sequence: TGCAGCGCCTCCCTGGGACTAGGACCCTACGAGCAGTACTTC. It specifies CSASLGLGPYEQYF. The rearrangement links TRBV29-1 to TRBJ2-7, with 8 bases that match TRBD2. Per the germline V gene, CDR1 is SQVTM and CDR2 is ANQGSEA. Trimming took 7 bases from V and 2 from J; bases not matched to a gene: 10. The CDR3 consists of 14 residues.